Listed below are T cell receptor beta chains from one sample, sequenced in a study of blood T cell repertoires in COVID-19. The data were produced by immunoSEQ multiplex PCR, yet TCRdb's version contains in-frame clones alone and is incomplete. The data hold 200,000 to 250,000 clones, with around 84% observed a single time. Sample: peripheral blood. Source of these receptors: a woman of 80 years or more with COVID-19, enrolled during active disease. Each CDR3 is given with its conserved first and last residue. The order of the fields is clone size, J gene, V gene, D gene, CDR3 DNA, CDR3 protein. The D gene is left open where the match is weak. Rows give clone size only sometimes, using once, few, many, or a class for an expanded clone.

- TRBJ2-7 TRBV5-6 - TGTGCCAGCAGCTTACCAAGGCGGGGCCTCTACGAGCAGTACTTC CASSLPRRGLYEQYF
- TRBJ1-1 TRBV10-2 TRBD1 TGCGCCAGCAAAGGACAGGGCGACACTGAAGCTTTCTTT CASKGQGDTEAFF
- TRBJ2-5 TRBV12-3/TRBV12-4 - TGTGCCAGCAGTTTAGCCTCCGAGACCCAGTACTTC CASSLASETQYF
- TRBJ1-3 TRBV10-3 - TGTGCCATCGGGCGGGGGAGCGTCTCTGGAAACACCATATATTTT CAIGRGSVSGNTIYF
few TRBJ1-6 TRBV5-1 TRBD1 TGCGCCAGCAGCTGGGACAGAAGCTCCTATAATTCACCCCTCCACTTT CASSWDRSSYNSPLHF
- TRBJ1-5 TRBV7-8 - TGTGCCAGCAGCAAAGGGGGTCTTCATGACAACAGCAATCAGCCCCAGCATTTT CASSKGGLHDNSNQPQHF
- TRBJ1-6 TRBV19 - TGTGCCAGTGGCCTGAGGAACCCCTATAATTCACCCCTCCACTTT CASGLRNPYNSPLHF
- TRBJ1-2 TRBV4-2 TRBD1 TGTGCCAGCAGCCAAGATCCACCGACAGGGGCGAATAACTATGGCTACACCTTC CASSQDPPTGANNYGYTF
- TRBJ1-5 TRBV15 TRBD1 TGTGCCACCAGCAGAGGGGACAGTCTTAATCAGCCCCAGCATTTT CATSRGDSLNQPQHF
- TRBJ2-7 TRBV3-1/TRBV3-2 TRBD2 TGTGCCAGCAGTCCAAGCGGGGGCTCAACCTACGAGCAGTACTTC CASSPSGGSTYEQYF
- TRBJ1-3 TRBV30 - TGTGCCTCCCACCGTGCGAGCTCTGGAAACACCATATATTTT CASHRASSGNTIYF
- TRBJ2-7 TRBV5-5 TRBD2 TGTGCCAGCAGCACCAGACTAGCGGGGGGCCTAAGCTCCTACGAGCAGTACTTC CASSTRLAGGLSSYEQYF
- TRBJ2-3 TRBV19 - TGTGCCAGTAGTTTTAGTTGGGGGGGGCCAGGAGATACGCAGTATTTT CASSFSWGGPGDTQYF
- TRBJ2-7 TRBV24-1 - TGTGCCACCAGTGATTTGGACGGGTACGAGCAGTACTTC CATSDLDGYEQYF
- TRBJ1-2 TRBV28 - TGTGCCACCGGCCGGAGTCAGGGGTATGGCTACACCTTC CATGRSQGYGYTF
- TRBJ2-2 TRBV6-5 TRBD1 TGTGCCAGCAGTATCGCGGACAGGACCACCGGGGAGCTGTTTTTT CASSIADRTTGELFF
- TRBJ1-6 TRBV27 - TGTGCCAGCAGTTTCTTAGATTCACCCCTCCACTTT CASSFLDSPLHF
- TRBJ2-7 TRBV10-3 TRBD1 TGTGCCATCTGGGAGGGACAGGGGTCCGAGCAGTACTTC CAIWEGQGSEQYF
- TRBJ1-4 TRBV5-4 TRBD1 TGTGCCAGCAGCTTTCGCCAGGGGGAAGTGGAAAAACTGTTTTTT CASSFRQGEVEKLFF
- TRBJ1-4 TRBV5-1 TRBD1 TGCGCCAGCAGCTCGGGACAGGGTTATGAAAAACTGTTTTTT CASSSGQGYEKLFF
- TRBJ2-7 TRBV19 - TGTGCCAGTAGTATAGTTCACAGAACAATCTACGAGCAGTACTTC CASSIVHRTIYEQYF
- TRBJ1-5 TRBV5-1 - TGCGCCAGCAGCCCGGAGGGTCAGCCCCAGCATTTT CASSPEGQPQHF
- TRBJ1-5 TRBV7-2 - TGTGCCAGCAGCTTAGTGACTGAGGGGCCCCAGCATTTT CASSLVTEGPQHF
few TRBJ1-4 TRBV19 TRBD1 TGTGCCAGTAGTTGGGGACAGGCGGAAAAACTGTTTTTT CASSWGQAEKLFF
- TRBJ1-1 TRBV10-3 TRBD1 TGTGCCATCACTACCGGGACAGGGTACAACACTGAAGCTTTCTTT CAITTGTGYNTEAFF
- TRBJ2-7 TRBV5-1 TRBD1 TGCGCCAGCAGCCATGCCCTAGGACAGGGGGCAGTAGAGCAGTACTTC CASSHALGQGAVEQYF
- TRBJ2-3 TRBV7-9 TRBD2 TGTGCCAGCAGCTTTTCCCGAAGCGGGGGGCGCACAGATACGCAGTATTTT CASSFSRSGGRTDTQYF
once TRBJ2-7 TRBV7-3 TRBD2 TGTGCCAGCAGCTTAGGCGGGGGCTCCTACGAGCAGTACTTC CASSLGGGSYEQYF
- TRBJ2-3 TRBV9 - TGTGCCAGCAGCGGCGGGGGCCGTACCACAGATACGCAGTATTTT CASSGGGRTTDTQYF
- TRBJ2-3 TRBV18 - TGTGCCAGCTCACGAAACCCGACAGGAGCCGGTACAGATACGCAGTATTTT CASSRNPTGAGTDTQYF
few TRBJ1-3 TRBV25-1 - TGTGCCAGCAGTGAATCATCGGGGAGGTCTGGAAACACCATATATTTT CASSESSGRSGNTIYF
- TRBJ1-2 TRBV7-2 - TGTGCCAGCAGCTTAGAAGCCCCTTATGGCTACACCTTC CASSLEAPYGYTF
- TRBJ1-3 TRBV27 TRBD1 TGTGCCAGCAGTTCTCTGACAGGGGCTGGAAACACCATATATTTT CASSSLTGAGNTIYF
- TRBJ1-5 TRBV5-1 - TGCGCCAGCAGTCATGGCGGGACGGAAAATCAGCCCCAGCATTTT CASSHGGTENQPQHF
- TRBJ1-5 TRBV5-6 - TGTGCCAGCAGCGGGCAGAATAGCAATCAGCCCCAGCATTTT CASSGQNSNQPQHF
- TRBJ2-1 TRBV6-5 - TGTGCCAGCAGTTACTCGATGGGCATAGGGGGTGAGCAGTTCTTC CASSYSMGIGGEQFF
- TRBJ2-1 TRBV12-3/TRBV12-4 TRBD1 TGTGCCAGCATCCGGGACAGGGGTGAGCAGTTCTTC CASIRDRGEQFF
- TRBJ1-1 TRBV6-1 - TGTGCCAGCACCCCGGGGGACTTCTACACTGAAGCTTTCTTT CASTPGDFYTEAFF
- TRBJ2-4 TRBV5-1 - TGCGCCAGCAGCTTGGGACAGGCCATAGCCAAAAACATTCAGTACTTC CASSLGQAIAKNIQYF
- TRBJ2-7 TRBV4-2 TRBD2 TGTGCCAGCAGCCAAAGCGGGGGTCTAAGGAGAAGCTACGAGCAGTACTTC CASSQSGGLRRSYEQYF
- TRBJ1-5 TRBV6-6 - TGTGCCAGCAGCAACAGCCTCTGGACCCAGCATTTT CASSNSLWTQHF
- TRBJ1-1 TRBV7-2 - TGTGCCAGCAGCTTAGTAGCTACCATGACTGAAGCTTTCTTT CASSLVATMTEAFF
- TRBJ1-1 TRBV2 - TGTGCCAGCCAGATAGAGGGGAACACTGAAGCTTTCTTT CASQIEGNTEAFF
- TRBJ1-4 TRBV18 TRBD1 TGTGCCAGCTCACCACGCGCCGGGACAGGGGCCCCGTCAGGTGAAAAACTGTTTTTT CASSPRAGTGAPSGEKLFF
- TRBJ1-2 TRBV9 TRBD1 TGTGCCAGCAGCGTAGGAGACAGGGGTTTTGGTGGCTACACCTTC CASSVGDRGFGGYTF
- TRBJ1-5 TRBV7-8 - TGTGCCAGCAGCCTTGGACGGAAGCGGTCCCAGCATTTT CASSLGRKRSQHF
- TRBJ2-3 TRBV27 TRBD2 TGTGCCAGCAGTCTCCGGACTAGCGGGGTTAGCACAGATACGCAGTATTTT CASSLRTSGVSTDTQYF
- TRBJ2-7 TRBV6-5 TRBD1 TGTGCCAGCAGTTACCGGGACAGGGGACCCTACGAGCAGTACTTC CASSYRDRGPYEQYF
- TRBJ2-2 TRBV5-1 - TGCGCCAGCAGCTTGATTGAGGGGGACGGGGAGCTGTTTTTT CASSLIEGDGELFF
- TRBJ2-5 TRBV19 TRBD1 TGTGCCAGTAGTATTGCACAGGGGGCAGAGACCCAGTACTTC CASSIAQGAETQYF
- TRBJ1-5 TRBV6-5 - TGTGCCAGCAGCCTTGGGGGGAATAATCAGCCCCAGCATTTT CASSLGGNNQPQHF
- TRBJ2-7 TRBV2 TRBD1 TGTGCCAGCAGCGGGACAGCAAACTACGAGCAGTACTTC CASSGTANYEQYF
- TRBJ2-5 TRBV10-3 TRBD2 TGTGCCATCAGTGAGTCGACAAGCGGGGGAGGCCAAGAGACCCAGTACTTC CAISESTSGGGQETQYF
- TRBJ2-1 TRBV3-1/TRBV3-2 TRBD2 TGTGCCAGCAGCCCACAGCGGGGGGGCCTATGGGATGAGCAGTTCTTC CASSPQRGGLWDEQFF
- TRBJ1-4 TRBV5-3 TRBD1 TGTGCCAGAAGCTCGACAGGGGTCGGTGAAAAACTGTTTTTT CARSSTGVGEKLFF
- TRBJ2-2 TRBV5-8 TRBD1 TGTGCCAGCAGCTTGGCCTCAGGGGGATCGAACACCGGGGAGCTGTTTTTT CASSLASGGSNTGELFF
- TRBJ2-3 TRBV7-9 - TGTGCCAGCAGCTCCACCAGGGATTCAGATACGCAGTATTTT CASSSTRDSDTQYF
once TRBJ2-2 TRBV7-9 - TGTGCCAGCCACAAGTCCGGGGAGCTGTTTTTT CASHKSGELFF